The rows below give T cell receptor beta chains drawn from one sample of a study of cytomegalovirus exposure and HLA in healthy donors. This table comes from immunoSEQ multiplex PCR, and its TCRdb copy is limited to in-frame clones, with some not included. The sample records approximately 150,000 clones, about 75% being singletons. The sequenced material came from PBMCs. The receptors were sampled from a male donor in good health and CMV-seronegative. The CDR3 runs from the conserved cysteine through the conserved F or W. A D gene is named only where the DNA matches it firmly. Where a row states a size, it is once, few, many or the class of an expanded clone; other rows omit it.

v_gene	j_gene	len	d_gene	abundance	CDR3aa	CDR3nt
TRBV18	TRBJ2-3	13	.	few	CASSPSSPDTQYF	TGTGCCAGCTCACCCTCGTCCCCAGATACGCAGTATTTT
TRBV7-2	TRBJ1-4	14	.	.	CASSLDSFDQKLFF	TGTGCCAGCAGCTTAGACAGTTTCGATCAAAAACTGTTTTTT
TRBV21-1	TRBJ2-3	19	.	.	CASSKGKLAGEGGTDTQYF	TGTGCCAGCAGCAAAGGCAAACTAGCGGGAGAAGGAGGCACAGATACGCAGTATTTT
TRBV6-6	TRBJ2-7	15	TRBD1	.	CASSRGQGAKNEQYF	TGTGCCAGCAGTCGTGGACAGGGGGCAAAGAACGAGCAGTACTTC
TRBV4-3	TRBJ2-1	15	TRBD1	once	CASRPDRGHPNEQFF	TGCGCCAGCAGACCGGACAGGGGGCATCCCAATGAGCAGTTCTTC
TRBV6-1	TRBJ1-2	13	TRBD1	.	CASIRQGSDGYTF	TGTGCCAGCATTAGACAGGGCTCAGATGGCTACACCTTC
TRBV25-1	TRBJ1-4	14	TRBD1	.	CASSSGGSNEKLFF	TGTGCCAGCAGCTCAGGGGGCTCTAATGAAAAACTGTTTTTT
TRBV15	TRBJ2-5	15	TRBD1	once	CATSRGGQGTETQYF	TGTGCCACCAGCAGAGGGGGACAGGGAACGGAGACCCAGTACTTC
TRBV2	TRBJ1-5	12	.	.	CASSEPVRPQHF	TGTGCCAGCAGTGAACCGGTTAGGCCCCAGCATTTT
TRBV5-6	TRBJ2-1	16	.	once	CASSLAGRTTLNEQFF	TGTGCCAGCAGCTTGGCCGGTAGGACTACTCTCAATGAGCAGTTCTTC
TRBV25-1	TRBJ2-3	14	TRBD2	.	CASKEREGTDTQYF	TGTGCCAGCAAAGAGCGGGAGGGAACAGATACGCAGTATTTT
TRBV4-3	TRBJ2-2	19	.	.	CASSENFQWGVYLSGELFF	TGCGCCAGCAGCGAAAATTTCCAATGGGGGGTCTACCTATCCGGGGAGCTGTTTTTT
TRBV30	TRBJ1-2	16	.	.	CAWAPGRDPVPFGYTF	TGTGCCTGGGCGCCGGGAAGGGATCCAGTCCCATTCGGCTACACCTTC
TRBV30	TRBJ1-1	13	.	.	CAWSKGLGTEAFF	TGTGCCTGGAGTAAGGGGCTGGGCACTGAAGCTTTCTTT
TRBV5-5	TRBJ2-1	15	.	.	CASSPSPESYNEQFF	TGTGCCAGCAGCCCCTCCCCAGAATCCTACAATGAGCAGTTCTTC
TRBV5-1	TRBJ2-3	16	TRBD2	.	CASSTGLAAFTDTQYF	TGCGCCAGCAGCACGGGACTAGCGGCCTTCACAGATACGCAGTATTTT
TRBV6-5	TRBJ1-1	16	.	.	CASSSLLQGSYTEAFF	TGTGCCAGCAGTTCCCTTTTACAGGGCTCGTACACTGAAGCTTTCTTT
TRBV5-1	TRBJ2-1	15	TRBD2	few	CASSLRSGEEGEQFF	TGCGCCAGCAGCCTCCGCAGCGGGGAGGAGGGTGAGCAGTTCTTC
TRBV27	TRBJ2-7	15	.	.	CASSPSVGVTYEQYF	TGTGCCAGCAGTCCCTCCGTCGGGGTCACCTACGAGCAGTACTTC
TRBV9	TRBJ2-1	15	TRBD1	.	CASSVVGQANNEQFF	TGTGCCAGCAGCGTAGTGGGACAGGCTAACAATGAGCAGTTCTTC
TRBV21-1	TRBJ1-1	17	.	.	CASSKVRQGLRVFPAFF	TGTGCCAGCAGCAAAGTGAGACAGGGTTTAAGGGTTTTCCCAGCTTTCTTT
TRBV6-5	TRBJ1-6	14	TRBD1	once	CASSPDRGTSPLHF	TGTGCCAGCAGTCCGGACAGGGGAACTTCACCCCTCCACTTT
TRBV6-5	TRBJ1-6	14	TRBD1	few	CASSSTGENSPLHF	TGTGCCAGCAGCTCGACAGGGGAGAATTCACCCCTCCACTTT
TRBV27	TRBJ2-2	16	.	.	CASSLPPESNTGELFF	TGTGCCAGCAGTCTCCCCCCGGAGAGCAACACCGGGGAGCTGTTTTTT
TRBV28	TRBJ2-7	14	TRBD2	.	CASRGTSGDYEQYF	TGTGCCAGCAGAGGGACTAGCGGGGACTACGAGCAGTACTTC
TRBV6-4	TRBJ2-1	16	TRBD2	.	CASSIEGGISYNEQFF	TGTGCCAGCAGTATTGAGGGAGGGATTAGTTACAATGAGCAGTTCTTC
TRBV11-3	TRBJ2-3	14	.	.	CASSFGKSGDTQYF	TGTGCCAGCAGCTTCGGGAAGTCTGGGGATACGCAGTATTTT
TRBV5-1	TRBJ2-5	14	.	.	CASSTGGTGEEQYF	TGCGCCAGCAGCACCGGGGGGACAGGTGAAGAGCAGTACTTC
TRBV7-9	TRBJ2-1	12	TRBD1	.	CASTTGAVEQFF	TGTGCCAGCACTACAGGGGCGGTTGAGCAGTTCTTC
TRBV7-6	TRBJ1-5	15	.	.	CASSLRAYSNQPQHF	TGTGCCAGCAGCTTAAGAGCATATAGCAATCAGCCCCAGCATTTT
TRBV12-5	TRBJ2-3	16	.	.	CASGLATHPLTDTQYF	TGTGCTAGTGGTTTGGCGACTCACCCTCTCACAGATACGCAGTATTTT
TRBV4-1	TRBJ2-7	21	.	few	CASSQDLGLAHNPRSSYEQYF	TGCGCCAGCAGCCAAGATCTAGGGCTAGCGCATAATCCAAGGAGCTCCTACGAGCAGTACTTC
TRBV5-1	TRBJ2-4	19	TRBD2	once	CASSLRGLAGGLAKNIQYF	TGCGCCAGCAGCTTGAGAGGACTAGCGGGGGGGCTAGCCAAAAACATTCAGTACTTC
TRBV7-9	TRBJ2-5	17	.	.	CASSSRAGDTVQETQYF	TGTGCCAGCAGCTCTCGGGCGGGGGACACCGTCCAAGAGACCCAGTACTTC
TRBV19	TRBJ2-5	14	TRBD1	.	CASNTPGQQETQYF	TGTGCCAGTAATACCCCGGGACAGCAAGAGACCCAGTACTTC
TRBV5-6	TRBJ2-1	16	TRBD2	.	CASSWPGGSSYNEQFF	TGTGCCAGCAGCTGGCCCGGCGGGAGCTCCTACAATGAGCAGTTCTTC
TRBV6-6	TRBJ2-1	13	.	.	CASSELWGAEQFF	TGTGCCAGCAGTGAGCTATGGGGCGCTGAGCAGTTCTTC
TRBV18	TRBJ1-1	15	.	.	CASSPSAAQNTEAFF	TGTGCCAGCTCACCATCAGCAGCGCAAAACACTGAAGCTTTCTTT
TRBV5-6	TRBJ2-1	17	TRBD1	.	CASSWLGQASSYNEQFF	TGTGCCAGCAGCTGGCTCGGACAGGCAAGCTCCTACAATGAGCAGTTCTTC
TRBV14	TRBJ2-3	15	.	.	CASSQVVGATDTQYF	TGTGCCAGCAGCCAAGTGGTAGGGGCCACAGATACGCAGTATTTT
TRBV5-1	TRBJ2-1	14	.	.	CASSLGSSYNEQFF	TGCGCCAGCAGCTTGGGGAGCTCCTACAATGAGCAGTTCTTC
TRBV2	TRBJ1-2	13	TRBD1	.	CASRVGTGGGYTF	TGTGCCAGCAGGGTCGGGACAGGGGGTGGCTACACCTTC
TRBV7-9	TRBJ2-7	16	.	.	CASSPRTAQDIYEQYF	TGTGCCAGCAGCCCGAGGACGGCCCAGGACATCTACGAGCAGTACTTC
TRBV6-5	TRBJ1-6	15	.	.	CASSYYPDGSSPLHF	TGTGCCAGCAGTTACTACCCCGATGGGAGCTCACCCCTCCACTTT
TRBV2	TRBJ2-2	14	TRBD1	.	CASSTGQGYGELFF	TGTGCCAGCAGCACGGGACAGGGGTACGGGGAGCTGTTTTTT
TRBV5-1	TRBJ1-1	13	.	few	CASSSGKNGGAFF	TGCGCCAGCAGCTCCGGGAAGAACGGTGGAGCTTTCTTT
TRBV11-2	TRBJ1-2	13	.	few	CASSSQDNYGYTF	TGTGCCAGCAGCTCCCAGGATAACTATGGCTACACCTTC
TRBV28	TRBJ1-1	12	.	.	CASSLREFEAFF	TGTGCCAGCAGTTTACGGGAGTTTGAAGCTTTCTTT
TRBV18	TRBJ1-2	14	TRBD1	few	CASSLDRGIYGYTF	TGTGCCAGCTCACTCGACAGGGGGATCTATGGCTACACCTTC
TRBV11-3	TRBJ2-7	14	TRBD1	few	CASSFRDRDYEQYF	TGTGCCAGCAGCTTCCGGGACAGAGATTACGAGCAGTACTTC
TRBV7-6	TRBJ2-7	19	TRBD2	.	CASSPLHGLLAEVTYEQYF	TGTGCCAGCAGCCCCCTCCACGGACTCCTAGCGGAGGTCACCTACGAGCAGTACTTC
TRBV2	TRBJ2-1	13	TRBD2	.	CASSGTRNNEQFF	TGTGCCAGCAGTGGGACTAGGAACAATGAGCAGTTCTTC
TRBV7-2	TRBJ1-2	15	TRBD1	.	CASSLGQGAVYGYTF	TGTGCCAGCAGCTTAGGCCAGGGGGCAGTCTATGGCTACACCTTC
TRBV7-9	TRBJ1-4	13	.	.	CASSFRVGEKLFF	TGTGCCAGCAGCTTCAGGGTTGGCGAAAAACTGTTTTTT
TRBV5-1	TRBJ2-3	14	.	.	CASQLVPSKDTQYF	TGCGCCAGCCAACTAGTCCCTTCAAAAGATACGCAGTATTTT
TRBV5-1	TRBJ2-7	15	TRBD1	.	CASSLAGTGSYEQYF	TGCGCCAGCAGCTTGGCAGGGACAGGCTCCTACGAGCAGTACTTC
TRBV7-9	TRBJ2-5	16	.	.	CASSLVSSWGGETQYF	TGTGCCAGCAGCTTAGTGAGCAGCTGGGGCGGAGAGACCCAGTACTTC
TRBV7-8	TRBJ2-7	14	.	.	CASSSMTGHYEQYF	TGTGCCAGCAGCTCAATGACAGGTCACTACGAGCAGTACTTC
TRBV19	TRBJ1-5	12	.	few	CASSRREGPQHF	TGTGCCAGTAGTAGGCGGGAGGGGCCCCAGCATTTT
TRBV4-3	TRBJ2-3	17	.	once	CASSQGRPGSGRNTQYF	TGCGCCAGCAGCCAAGGTCGCCCAGGCTCGGGAAGGAATACGCAGTATTTT